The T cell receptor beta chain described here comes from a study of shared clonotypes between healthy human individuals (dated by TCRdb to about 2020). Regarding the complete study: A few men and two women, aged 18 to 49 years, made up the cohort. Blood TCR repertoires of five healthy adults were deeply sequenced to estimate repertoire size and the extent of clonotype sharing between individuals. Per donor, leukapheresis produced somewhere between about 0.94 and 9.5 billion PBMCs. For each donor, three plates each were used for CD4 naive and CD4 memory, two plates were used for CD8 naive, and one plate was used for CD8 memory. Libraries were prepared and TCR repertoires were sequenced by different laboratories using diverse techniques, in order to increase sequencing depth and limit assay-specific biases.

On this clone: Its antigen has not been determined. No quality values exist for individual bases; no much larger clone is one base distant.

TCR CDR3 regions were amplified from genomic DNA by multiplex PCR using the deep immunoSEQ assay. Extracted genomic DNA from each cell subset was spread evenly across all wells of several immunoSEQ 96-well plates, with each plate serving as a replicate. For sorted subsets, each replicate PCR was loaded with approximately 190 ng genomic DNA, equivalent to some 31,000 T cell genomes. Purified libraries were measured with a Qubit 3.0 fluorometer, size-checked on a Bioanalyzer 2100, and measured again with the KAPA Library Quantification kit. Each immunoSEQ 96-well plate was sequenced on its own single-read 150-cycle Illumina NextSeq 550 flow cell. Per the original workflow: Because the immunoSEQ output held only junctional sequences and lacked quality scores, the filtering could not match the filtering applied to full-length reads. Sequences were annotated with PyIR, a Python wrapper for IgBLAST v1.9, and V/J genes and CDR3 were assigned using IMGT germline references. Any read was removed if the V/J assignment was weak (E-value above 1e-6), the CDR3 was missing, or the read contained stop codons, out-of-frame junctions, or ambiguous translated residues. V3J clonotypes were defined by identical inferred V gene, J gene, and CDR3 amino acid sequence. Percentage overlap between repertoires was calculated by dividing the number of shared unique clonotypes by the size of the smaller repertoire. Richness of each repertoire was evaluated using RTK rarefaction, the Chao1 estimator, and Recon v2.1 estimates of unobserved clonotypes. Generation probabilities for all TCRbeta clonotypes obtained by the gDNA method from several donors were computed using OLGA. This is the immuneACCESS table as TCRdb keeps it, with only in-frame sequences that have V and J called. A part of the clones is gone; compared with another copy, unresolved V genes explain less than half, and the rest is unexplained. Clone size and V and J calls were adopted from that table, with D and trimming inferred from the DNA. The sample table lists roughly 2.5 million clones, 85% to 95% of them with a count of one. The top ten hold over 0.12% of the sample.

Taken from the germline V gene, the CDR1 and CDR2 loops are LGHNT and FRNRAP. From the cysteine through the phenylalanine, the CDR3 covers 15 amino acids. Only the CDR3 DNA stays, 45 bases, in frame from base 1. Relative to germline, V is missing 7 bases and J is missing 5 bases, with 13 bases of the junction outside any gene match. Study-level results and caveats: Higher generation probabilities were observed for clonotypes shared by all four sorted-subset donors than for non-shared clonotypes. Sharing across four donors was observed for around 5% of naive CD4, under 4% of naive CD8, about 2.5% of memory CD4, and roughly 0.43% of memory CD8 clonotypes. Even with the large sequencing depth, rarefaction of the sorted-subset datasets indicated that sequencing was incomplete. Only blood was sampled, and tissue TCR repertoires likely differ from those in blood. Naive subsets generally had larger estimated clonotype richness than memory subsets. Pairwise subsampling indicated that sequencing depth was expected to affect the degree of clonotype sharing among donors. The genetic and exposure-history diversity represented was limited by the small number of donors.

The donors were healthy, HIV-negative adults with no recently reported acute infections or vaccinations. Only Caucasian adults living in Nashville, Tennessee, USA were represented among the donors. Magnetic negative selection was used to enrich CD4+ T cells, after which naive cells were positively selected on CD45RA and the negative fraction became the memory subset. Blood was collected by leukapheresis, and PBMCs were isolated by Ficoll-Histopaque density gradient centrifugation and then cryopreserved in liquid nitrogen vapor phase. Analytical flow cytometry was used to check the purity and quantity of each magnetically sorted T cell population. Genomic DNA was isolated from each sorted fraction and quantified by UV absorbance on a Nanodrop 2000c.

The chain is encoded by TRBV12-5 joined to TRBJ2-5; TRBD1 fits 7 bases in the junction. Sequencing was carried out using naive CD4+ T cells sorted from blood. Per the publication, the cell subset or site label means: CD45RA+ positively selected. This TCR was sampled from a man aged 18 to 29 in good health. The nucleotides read TGTGCTAGTGCCCCAGACAGGGCCCTCGGGGAGACCCAGTACTTC. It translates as CASAPDRALGETQYF.